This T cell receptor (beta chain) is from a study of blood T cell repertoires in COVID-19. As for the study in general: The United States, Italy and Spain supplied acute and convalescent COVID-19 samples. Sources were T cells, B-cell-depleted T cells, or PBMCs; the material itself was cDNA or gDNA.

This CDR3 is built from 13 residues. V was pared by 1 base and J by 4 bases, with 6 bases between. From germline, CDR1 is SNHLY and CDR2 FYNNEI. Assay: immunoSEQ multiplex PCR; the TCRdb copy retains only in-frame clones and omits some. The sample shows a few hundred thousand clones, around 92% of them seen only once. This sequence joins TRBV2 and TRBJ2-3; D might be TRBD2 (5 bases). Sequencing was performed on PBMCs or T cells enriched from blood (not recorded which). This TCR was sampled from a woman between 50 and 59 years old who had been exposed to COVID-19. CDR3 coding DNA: TGTGCCAGCAGTGAAGGCGGGTCAGATACGCAGTATTTT. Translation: CASSEGGSDTQYF.